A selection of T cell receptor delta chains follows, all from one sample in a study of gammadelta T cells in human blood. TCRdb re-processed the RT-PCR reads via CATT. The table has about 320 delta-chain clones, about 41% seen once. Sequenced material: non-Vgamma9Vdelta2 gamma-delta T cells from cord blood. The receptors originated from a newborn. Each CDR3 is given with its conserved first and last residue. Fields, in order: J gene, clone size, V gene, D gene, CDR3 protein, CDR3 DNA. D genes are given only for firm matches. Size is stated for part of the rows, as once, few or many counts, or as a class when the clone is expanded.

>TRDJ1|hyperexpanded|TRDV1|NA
CALGAPSSPYWGPKLIF
TGTGCTCTTGGGGCACCTTCCTCCCCATACTGGGGCCCTAAACTCATCTTT
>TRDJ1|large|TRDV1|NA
CALGGPLRANSMPRGSTDKLIF
TGTGCTCTTGGGGGCCCCCTACGGGCGAACTCAATGCCCCGGGGGAGCACCGATAAACTCATCTTT
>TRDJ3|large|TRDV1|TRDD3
CALGEPLGGPWDTRQMFF
TGTGCTCTTGGGGAACCTCTGGGGGGCCCCTGGGACACCCGACAGATGTTTTTC
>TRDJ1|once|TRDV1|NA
CALGEMREFLLGAHTDKLIF
TGTGCTCTTGGGGAGATGAGAGAGTTCCTACTGGGGGCTCACACCGATAAACTCATCTTT
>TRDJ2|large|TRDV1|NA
CALGEVSYLMGELALTAQLFF
TGTGCTCTTGGGGAAGTTTCCTATTTAATGGGGGAGTTGGCTTTGACAGCACAACTCTTCTTT
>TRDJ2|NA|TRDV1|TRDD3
CALGTGYWGDKAAQLFF
TGTGCTCTTGGGACGGGCTACTGGGGGGATAAGGCAGCACAACTCTTCTTT
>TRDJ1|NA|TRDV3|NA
CASLPFFPYTDKLIF
TGTGCCTCACTCCCATTCTTCCCGTACACTGATAAACTCATCTTT
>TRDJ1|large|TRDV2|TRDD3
CACDTGAGGYLYTDKLIF
TGTGCCTGTGACACCGGTGCTGGGGGATACCTGTACACCGATAAACTCATCTTT
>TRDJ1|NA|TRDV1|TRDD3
CALGERPNGRTGGCTTDKLIF
TGTGCTCTTGGGGAACGGCCGAACGGAAGGACTGGGGGATGCACCACAGATAAACTCATCTTT
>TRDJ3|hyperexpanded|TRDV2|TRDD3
CACDTGGYSWDTRQMFF
TGTGCCTGTGACACTGGGGGATACTCCTGGGACACCCGACAGATGTTTTTC
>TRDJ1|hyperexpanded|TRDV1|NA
CALGEPVPGTKGSPATDKLIF
TGTGCTCTTGGGGAACCAGTTCCGGGCACGAAGGGGTCACCTGCCACCGATAAACTCATCTTT
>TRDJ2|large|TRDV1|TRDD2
CALGEPSYMWDRSLTAQLFF
TGTGCTCTTGGGGAACCTTCCTACATGTGGGATAGATCCTTGACAGCACAACTCTTCTTT
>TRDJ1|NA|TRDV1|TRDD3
CALGNSMPRAYWGTPPYTDKLIF
TGTGCTCTTGGGAACTCTATGCCTAGGGCTTACTGGGGGACGCCCCCGTACACCGATAAACTCATCTTT
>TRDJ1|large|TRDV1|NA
CALGEPECPDFTDKLIF
TGTGCTCTTGGGGAACCCGAATGTCCTGATTTCACCGATAAACTCATCTTT
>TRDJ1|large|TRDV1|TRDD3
CALGEMSSYPGDRYTDKLIF
TGTGCTCTTGGGGAAATGTCATCCTACCCGGGGGATAGGTACACCGATAAACTCATCTTT
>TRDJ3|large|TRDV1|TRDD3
CALGEILTLGASSWDTRQMFF
TGTGCTCTTGGGGAGATACTCACACTGGGGGCTAGCTCCTGGGACACCCGACAGATGTTTTTC
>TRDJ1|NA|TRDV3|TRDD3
CAFEAFPADWGPPYTDKLIF
TGTGCTTTTGAGGCCTTCCCAGCTGACTGGGGGCCCCCGTACACCGATAAACTCATCTTT
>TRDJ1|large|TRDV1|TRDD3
CALGERGPTSLLGDTTDKLIF
TGTGCTCTTGGGGAACGGGGGCCTACGTCCCTACTGGGGGATACGACGGATAAACTCATCTTT
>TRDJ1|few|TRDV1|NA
CALGELRFLDHDKLIF
TGTGCTCTTGGGGAACTGAGGTTCCTTGACCACGATAAACTCATCTTT
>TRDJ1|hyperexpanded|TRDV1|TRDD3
CALGGQTFPRLGDTRGNKLIF
TGTGCTCTTGGGGGCCAAACCTTCCCCCGTCTGGGGGATACGAGGGGGAATAAACTCATCTTT
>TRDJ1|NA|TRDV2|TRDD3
CACDPVLGADRHTDKLIF
TGTGCCTGTGACCCCGTACTGGGGGCCGACCGTCACACCGATAAACTCATCTTT
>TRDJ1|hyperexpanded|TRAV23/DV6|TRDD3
CAVRRGILDTDKLIF
TGTGCTGTGAGGCGGGGGATACTTGACACCGATAAACTCATCTTT
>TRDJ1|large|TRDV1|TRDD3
CALGPPGFGGIHTDKLIF
TGTGCTCTTGGGCCCCCCGGGTTCGGGGGGATACACACCGATAAACTCATCTTT
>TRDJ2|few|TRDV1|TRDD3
CALGENPDPGDRDRTAQLFF
TGTGCTCTTGGGGAAAACCCAGACCCGGGGGATCGCGACCGGACAGCACAACTCTTCTTT
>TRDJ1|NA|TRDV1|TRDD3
CAIGELRGYIITDKLIF
TGTGCTATTGGGGAACTACGGGGATACATCATCACCGATAAACTCATCTTT
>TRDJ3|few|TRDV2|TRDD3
CACDLNWGIESSWDTRQMFF
TGTGCCTGTGACTTGAACTGGGGGATCGAGAGCTCCTGGGACACCCGACAGATGTTTTTC
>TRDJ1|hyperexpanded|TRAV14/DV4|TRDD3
CAILGYTDKLIF
TGTGCAATACTGGGGTACACCGATAAACTCATCTTT
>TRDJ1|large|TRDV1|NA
CALGESEFGPRGDTDKLIF
TGTGCTCTTGGGGAATCGGAATTTGGACCTAGAGGGGACACCGATAAACTCATCTTT
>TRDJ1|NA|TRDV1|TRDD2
CALGEATSYFLGVTDKLIF
TGTGCTCTTGGGGAAGCCACTTCCTACTTCCTTGGGGTCACCGATAAACTCATCTTT
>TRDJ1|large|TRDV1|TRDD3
CALGELPAGRGILLPNTDKLIF
TGTGCTCTTGGGGAACTACCCGCAGGGAGGGGGATACTCCTACCGAACACCGATAAACTCATCTTT
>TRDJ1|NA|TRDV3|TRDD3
CAFVRPTIFTGGNTDKLIF
TGTGCCTTTGTCCGCCCTACCATCTTTACTGGGGGTAACACCGATAAACTCATCTTT
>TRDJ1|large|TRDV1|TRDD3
CALGGTSYPVLGDTRTDKLIF
TGTGCTCTTGGGGGCACTTCCTACCCCGTACTGGGGGATACGCGGACCGATAAACTCATCTTT
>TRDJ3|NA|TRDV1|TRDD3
CALGEILTLGASSWDTRQMFF
TGTGCTCTTGGGGAGATACTCACACTGGGGGCTAGCTCCTGGGACACTCGACAGATGTTTTTC
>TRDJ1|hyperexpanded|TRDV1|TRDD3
CALGELEGLPPLGDTRWYTDKLIF
TGTGCTCTTGGGGAACTGGAAGGCCTTCCCCCTCTGGGGGATACGCGTTGGTACACCGATAAACTCATCTTT
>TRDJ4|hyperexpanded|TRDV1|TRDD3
CALGELPPQGWGIQPLIF
TGTGCTCTTGGGGAACTCCCCCCTCAGGGCTGGGGGATACAGCCCCTGATCTTT
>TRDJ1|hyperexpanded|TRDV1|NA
CALGEHWKSQSPSFRKLIF
TGTGCTCTTGGGGAACACTGGAAAAGTCAGTCCCCGTCCTTTCGAAAACTCATCTTT
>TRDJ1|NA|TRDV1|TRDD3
CALGEPPLLGGYTDKLIF
TGTGCTCTTGGGGAACCCCCTTTACTGGGGGGCTACACCGATAAACTCATCTTT
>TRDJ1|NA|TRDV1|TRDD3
CALGETLQRLLGDTILQRDKLIF
TGTGCTCTTGGGGAAACGCTACAAAGACTACTGGGGGATACTATCCTACAGAGAGATAAACTCATCTTT
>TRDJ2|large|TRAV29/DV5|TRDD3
CAARYWDPTLRPTVLGDKGALTAQLFF
TGTGCAGCAAGGTATTGGGACCCAACCCTCCGGCCTACAGTACTGGGGGATAAAGGGGCTTTGACAGCACAACTCTTCTTT
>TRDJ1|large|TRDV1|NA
CALGGRTRWGLAGAPDKLIF
TGTGCTCTTGGGGGCCGAACGCGATGGGGCTTAGCGGGGGCACCCGATAAACTCATCTTT
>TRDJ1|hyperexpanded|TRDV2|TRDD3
CACDLSFLGDTRMPHTDKLIF
TGTGCCTGTGACCTTTCCTTCCTGGGGGATACGCGCATGCCTCACACCGATAAACTCATCTTT
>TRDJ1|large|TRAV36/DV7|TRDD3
CAVALPPSGIRVDTDKLIF
TGTGCTGTGGCCCTTCCGCCCTCGGGGATACGCGTTGACACCGATAAACTCATCTTT
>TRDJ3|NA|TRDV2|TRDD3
CACDSKPWGIRATWDTRQMFF
TGTGCCTGTGACTCAAAACCGTGGGGGATACGCGCCACCTGGGACACTCGACAGATGTTTTTC
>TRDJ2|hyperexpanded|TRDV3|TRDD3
CAGGIRSAQLFF
TGTGCAGGAGGGATACGCTCAGCACAACTCTTCTTT
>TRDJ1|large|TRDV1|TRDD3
CALGGNNRDTRISTDKLIF
TGTGCTCTTGGGGGTAATAATCGGGATACGCGTATTTCTACCGATAAACTCATCTTT
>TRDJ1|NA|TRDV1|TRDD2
CALGEATSYFLGVTDKLIF
TGTGCTCTTGGGGAAGCCACTTCCTACTTCCTTGGGGTCACTGATAAACTCATCTTT
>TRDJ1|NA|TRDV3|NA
CASLPFFPYTDKLIF
TGTGCCTCACTCCCATTCTTCCCGTACACCGATAAACTCATCTTT
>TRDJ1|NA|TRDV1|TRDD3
CARGEQRDPGDIWLADKLIF
TGTGCTCGTGGGGAACAGAGGGATCCGGGGGATATATGGCTTGCCGATAAACTCATCTTT
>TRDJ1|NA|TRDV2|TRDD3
CACDPVLGADRHTDKLIF
TGTGCCTGTGACCCCGTACTGGGGGCCGACCGTCACACAGATAAACTCATCTTT
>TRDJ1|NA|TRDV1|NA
CALGESEFGPRGDTDKLIF
TGTGCTCTTGGGGAATCGGAATTTGGACCTAGAGGGGACACTGATAAACTCATCTTT
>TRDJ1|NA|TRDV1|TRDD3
CALGESGAPGGYGTDKLIF
TGTGCTCTTGGGGAATCTGGTGCCCCTGGGGGATATGGCACTGATAAACTCATCTTT
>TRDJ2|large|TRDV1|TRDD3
CALGEPPGGGDNQLTAQLFF
TGTGCTCTTGGGGAACCCCCAGGGGGTGGGGATAATCAATTGACAGCACAACTCTTCTTT
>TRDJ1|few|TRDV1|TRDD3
CALGEMSRWWGGYTDKLIF
TGTGCTCTTGGGGAAATGAGTCGCTGGTGGGGGGGATACACTGATAAACTCATCTTT
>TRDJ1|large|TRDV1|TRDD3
CALGVPWGRRTDKLIF
TGTGCTCTTGGGGTACCCTGGGGGAGAAGGACCGATAAACTCATCTTT
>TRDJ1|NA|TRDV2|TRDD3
CACDTGGYTDKLIF
TGTGCCTGTGACACCGGGGGATACACCGATAAACTCATCTTT
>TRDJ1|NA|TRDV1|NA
CALGELTKPSHEAIPYKLIF
TGTGCTCTTGGGGAACTAACAAAGCCTTCCCACGAGGCGATACCCTATAAACTCATCTTT
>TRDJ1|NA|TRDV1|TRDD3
CALGEVLYWGIKVTDKLIF
TGTGCTCTTGGGGAAGTCCTGTACTGGGGGATAAAGGTCACTGATAAACTCATCTTT
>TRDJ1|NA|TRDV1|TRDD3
CALGELRGYIITDKLIF
TGTGCTCTTGGGGAACTACGGGGATACATCATCACCGATAAACTCATCTTT
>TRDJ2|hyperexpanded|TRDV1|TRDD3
CALGELPPTNVCWGGTAQLFF
TGTGCTCTTGGGGAACTTCCCCCCACCAACGTTTGCTGGGGGGGCACAGCACAACTCTTCTTT
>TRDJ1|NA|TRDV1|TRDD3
CALGENLGNGGWKPYTDKLIF
TGTGCTCTTGGGGAGAACCTAGGGAATGGGGGATGGAAACCGTACACCGATAAACTCATCTTT